The rows below give T cell receptor beta chains drawn from one sample of a study of CD8+CD57+ T cells in acquired aplastic anemia. MiXCR, applied by TCRdb to the reads, yields one record per CDR3 protein. The data contain 300,000 or so distinct CDR3 sequences, 55% to 65% of them singletons. The sequencing sample was made of sorted CD4+, CD8+, or CD8+CD57+ T cells (not recorded which) from PBMCs. These TCRs come from a human donor with severe aplastic anemia or a healthy control (not recorded which). CDR3s include the opening cysteine and the closing phenylalanine or tryptophan. The D gene is left open where the match is weak. Expanded clones get a size class; other rows say once, few or many, or leave the size out.

>.|.|TRBV10-3|TRBJ2-2
TGTGCCATCAGTGCTGTCGGTACCGGGGAGCTGTTTTTT
CAISAVGTGELFF
>once|TRBD2|TRBV12-3/TRBV12-4|TRBJ2-1
TGTGCCAGCAGTTTAACTAGCGGGGACAATGAGCAGTTCTTC
CASSLTSGDNEQFF
>.|.|TRBV10-3|TRBJ1-5
TGTGCCATCAGTGTGGGGCAGGGGAACAATCAGCCCCAGCATTTT
CAISVGQGNNQPQHF
>few|.|TRBV27|TRBJ2-5
TGTGCCAGCAGCTTGACGCGGAGGGACCCGGAGACCCAGTACTTC
CASSLTRRDPETQYF
>.|TRBD1|TRBV10-3|TRBJ1-2
TGTGCCATCAGTGACCAGGGGACAGCTAACTATGGCTACACCTTC
CAISDQGTANYGYTF
>once|TRBD1|TRBV25-1|TRBJ2-1
TGTGCAGCGGGACAGGGTTACAATGAGCAGTTCTTC
CAAGQGYNEQFF
>.|TRBD2|TRBV9|TRBJ2-1
TGTGCCAGCGGATTAGCGGGACCAACGCATGAGCAGTTCTTC
CASGLAGPTHEQFF
>.|.|TRBV12-3/TRBV12-4|TRBJ2-1
TGTGCCAGCAGTTTAGCGCAGGGGGGCAATGAGCAGTTCTTC
CASSLAQGGNEQFF
>.|.|TRBV9|TRBJ2-7
TGTGCCAGCAGCGCCACAGGGCCGGGCGAGCAGTACTTC
CASSATGPGEQYF
>many|TRBD2|TRBV19|TRBJ2-7
TGTGCCAGTAGTATAACTAGCGGCTCCTACGAGCAGTACTTC
CASSITSGSYEQYF
>few|TRBD2|TRBV6-2/TRBV6-3|TRBJ2-1
TGTGCCAGCAGTTACTCCGGGAGGGAGCAGTTCTTC
CASSYSGREQFF